Detailed here is one T cell receptor (beta chain). Primers: 60 Vbeta forward and 13 Jbeta reverse. The table came from immunoSEQ multiplex PCR; TCRdb's copy has only in-frame clones and leaves some out. The sample carries fewer than 250,000 clones, around 80% recorded once. This sample stems from a study of cytomegalovirus exposure and HLA in healthy donors. Trimming took off 4 bases at V and 6 bases at J, with 16 bases between the two ends. The CDR3 totals 15 residues. Germline V gene sequence: CDR1 MNHEY, CDR2 SVGAGI. The V call is TRBV6-5, the J call TRBJ1-5, with a tentative D call TRBD1 (6 bases). The sequence was obtained from a man aged 35 to 55 in good health and CMV-seropositive. Sequences were obtained from PBMCs. DNA for the CDR3: TGTGCCAGCAGTTCCCGAGAACAGGGAGCTCAGCCCCAGCATTTT. It yields the protein CASSSREQGAQPQHF.